This T cell receptor beta chain was recorded in a study of patients and donors after allogeneic stem cell transplantation. The germline V gene encodes CDR1 SGHTA and CDR2 FQGTGA. V lost 0 bases, J lost 5 bases, and 13 bases lay in between. The CDR3 is made up of 15 amino acids. One entry per CDR3 protein, called by TCRdb with MiXCR from the RT-PCR reads. The sample holds fewer than 75,000 distinct CDR3 sequences, more than 20% seen once. This clonotype showed up just a few times. This chain links TRBV7-3 with TRBJ1-1, with D possibly being TRBD1 (6 bases). The source material was blood, either unsorted or a sorted T cell fraction (not recorded which). This TCR derives from a human donor who was either an allogeneic HSCT recipient or a stem cell or donor lymphocyte infusion donor (not recorded which). It is not recorded whose cells these are; they may come from a transplant donor. As DNA, the CDR3 is TGTGCCAGCAGCTTAACGATGGGGGCGCGAACTGAAGCTTTCTTT. The encoded protein is CASSLTMGARTEAFF.